Listed here are 10 T cell receptor beta chains from one sample, sequenced in a study of cytomegalovirus exposure and HLA in healthy donors. Primers: 60 Vbeta forward and 13 Jbeta reverse. TCRdb keeps only in-frame clones here, not all; method: immunoSEQ multiplex PCR. The table shows about 76,000 clones, with around 81% occurring only once. Source material: PBMCs. The source of these receptors is a woman in her twenties or thirties in good health and CMV-seronegative.

The sample holds one count of this clone. The chain is built from TRBV6-1 and TRBJ1-1, with unresolved D. The CDR3 runs to 13 residues. CDR1 and CDR2 (germline): MNHNS, SASEGT. V was cut by 6 bases and J by 3 bases, with 11 bases left in between. CDR3 sequence: CASSPTGDTEAFF. The CDR3 DNA reads as TGTGCCAGCAGCCCAACCGGGGACACTGAAGCTTTCTTT.

This clone was seen only once. This chain uses TRBV18 with TRBJ2-5; 8 bases align to TRBD2. Germline-derived CDR1 and CDR2 are KGHSH and LQKENI. The CDR3 is 16 residues long. V trimming: 0 bases; J trimming: 5 bases; junction bases outside the gene matches: 8. The CDR3 region is CASSPPGGRLEETQYF. The CDR3 DNA reads TGTGCCAGCTCACCACCTGGCGGGAGGTTGGAGGAGACCCAGTACTTC.

This chain uses TRBV6-9 with TRBJ2-2; 10 bases map to TRBD2. There are 18 residues in the CDR3. CDR1 and CDR2 (germline): MNHGY, SVAAGI. Trimming removed 2 bases from V and 7 bases from J; junction bases left unmatched: 13. This CDR3 reads CASSYMGPAGGPDGELFF. The DNA for the CDR3 is TGTGCCAGCAGTTATATGGGCCCAGCGGGAGGGCCAGACGGGGAGCTGTTTTTT.

This chain links TRBV6-5 with TRBJ1-5; D unclear. The CDR3 extends over 15 amino acids. V lost 0 bases to trimming and J lost 4 bases, with 10 bases between them. Germline V gene data show CDR1 as MNHEY and CDR2 as SVGAGI. The CDR3 protein is CASSYSDGRNQPQHF. The CDR3 DNA sequence: TGTGCCAGCAGTTACTCGGATGGGAGGAATCAGCCCCAGCATTTT.

This clone was recorded only once. This rearrangement joins TRBV28 to TRBJ2-6; possibly TRBD2 for D (5 bases). There are 17 residues in the CDR3. Germline V gives CDR1 MDHEN, CDR2 SYDVKM. V was cut by 4 bases and J by 0 bases, with 13 bases left in between. In DNA, the CDR3 is TGTGCCAGCAGTTCTAAGATTGGGAGCTCTGGGGCCAACGTCCTGACTTTC. This sequence encodes CASSSKIGSSGANVLTF.

The chain couples TRBV28 to TRBJ2-2; D is perhaps TRBD2 (7 bases). Germline V gene data show CDR1 as MDHEN and CDR2 as SYDVKM. The V and J ends lost 6 bases and 1 base respectively, with 15 bases between them. The CDR3 extends over 16 amino acids. This CDR3 is CASSPGGRGNTGELFF. CDR3 sequence (DNA): TGTGCCAGCAGCCCGGGGGGCAGGGGGAACACCGGGGAGCTGTTTTTT.

This clone rates as medium-sized (0.01 to 0.1%). The chain carries TRBV19 and TRBJ2-7, with TRBD1 as a possible D gene (5 bases). Germline lookup yields CDR1 LNHDA and CDR2 SQIVND (reference sequence). There are 17 residues in the CDR3. V lost 1 base and J 5 bases, leaving 21 bases between the germline ends. The CDR3 DNA sequence: TGTGCCAGTAGTATAGTACTCGCAGGGTTACTTCGTAACGAGCAGTACTTC. It codes for CASSIVLAGLLRNEQYF.

The V and J genes are TRBV7-2 and TRBJ2-1, with TRBD2 matching 7 bases. The V gene's germline CDR1 is SGHTA and CDR2 FQGNSA. This CDR3 has 16 amino acids. The V gene end was trimmed by 3 bases and the J gene end by 5 bases; junction bases not matched to a gene: 10. CDR3 sequence (DNA): TGTGCCAGCAGCTTCCCCCCGGGCGGGAGTCACAATGAGCAGTTCTTC. Protein product: CASSFPPGGSHNEQFF.

This chain connects TRBV25-1 to TRBJ2-2; D perhaps matches TRBD2 (6 bases). The length of the CDR3 is 13 residues. V gave up 3 bases and J gave up 8 bases, with 10 bases separating them. Per the germline V gene, CDR1 is MGHDK and CDR2 is SYGVNS. CDR3 in DNA: TGTGCCAGCAGTGAGGCGGGATGGGGGGAGCTGTTTTTT. Translation: CASSEAGWGELFF.

The chain uses TRBV27 and TRBJ2-1, with D tentatively TRBD2 (5 bases). Germline assignment: CDR1 MNHEY and CDR2 SMNVEV (reference sequence). CDR3 length equals 15 residues. V lost 0 bases and J lost 2, with 8 bases in between. The CDR3 reads CASSLSSGPYNEQFF. The CDR3 coding sequence is TGTGCCAGCAGTTTATCAAGCGGTCCCTACAATGAGCAGTTCTTC.